The 9 T cell receptor beta chains in this list originate from one sample, sequenced in a study of graft-versus-host responses after intestinal transplantation. These receptors' antigens are unknown. Method: immunoSEQ multiplex PCR; TCRdb's copy keeps in-frame clones and lacks some. The sample has 80,000 to 100,000 clones; 75% to 90% are singletons. The source material was unstimulated CD4+ T cells sorted from spleen or lymph node cells, sampled before intestinal transplant. The receptors stem from a human donor who received an intestinal transplant.

J is TRBJ2-3 and V is TRBV6-5; D is uncertain. V lost 0 bases and J 1 base, leaving 8 bases between the germline ends. This CDR3 comprises 15 residues. Germline CDR1 is MNHEY and CDR2 is SVGAGI. CDR3 sequence: CASSYSGYRTDTQYF. The CDR3 nucleotides read TGTGCCAGCAGTTACTCGGGCTACCGCACAGATACGCAGTATTTT.

This chain links TRBV4-1 with TRBJ1-5; perhaps TRBD1 as D (5 bases). Per germline, CDR1 MGHRA and CDR2 YSYEKL. V lost 1 base and J 4 bases, leaving 11 bases between the germline ends. This CDR3 is built from 15 residues. CDR3 residues: CASSQGRQLNQPQHF. In DNA form, the CDR3 reads TGCGCCAGCAGCCAAGGGAGACAGCTTAATCAGCCCCAGCATTTT.

About this clone: One end of the junction varies from germline; a read error may be responsible. The V call is TRBV4-1, the J call TRBJ2-5; TRBD2 matches 8 bases. CDR3 length: 15 amino acids. The germline gives CDR1 MGHRA, CDR2 YSYEKL. CDR3 region: CASSQERGGGETQYF. The CDR3 DNA reads as TGTGCCAGCAGCCAAGAACGGGGGGGCGGGGAGACCCAGTACTTC.

V is TRBV6-6 and J is TRBJ1-1; D is possibly TRBD1 (6 bases). Trimming stripped 6 bases from V and 6 bases from J, with 17 bases between. The CDR3 has 14 amino acids. CDR1 and CDR2 (germline): MNHNY, SVGAGI (reference sequence). CDR3 sequence reads: CASSHDRPTAEAFF. CDR3 bases: TGTGCCAGCAGCCACGACAGGCCGACGGCTGAAGCTTTCTTT.

This clone was recorded only once. The chain links TRBV5-1 to TRBJ2-1, with TRBD1 matching over 12 bases. The trim removed 0 bases at V and 7 bases at J, leaving 5 bases unmatched. The germline CDR1 and CDR2 sequences are SGHRS and YFSETQ. The CDR3 spans 16 residues. CDR3 DNA sequence: TGCGCCAGCAGCTTGGGACCGGGACAGGGGGCAAATGAGCAGTTCTTC. Its translation: CASSLGPGQGANEQFF.

Remarks on this clone: Sequence at one end of the junction differs from germline and may be a read error. This chain uses TRBV12-5 with TRBJ1-2; 8 bases line up with TRBD1. The germline gives CDR1 LGHNT, CDR2 FRNRAP. CDR3 length equals 15 residues. The CDR3 coding sequence is TGTGCTAGTGGGTTGGACCTCGCGGACAGGGATGGCTACACCTTC. Translation gives CASGLDLADRDGYTF.

The chain links TRBV19 to TRBJ2-7; no clear D gene. The CDR3 extends over 13 amino acids. V was clipped by 6 bases and J by 0 bases, with 9 bases between them. In germline, CDR1 is LNHDA, CDR2 SQIVND (reference sequence). CDR3 residues: CASRPPGSYEQYF. The DNA for the CDR3 is TGTGCCAGTAGACCCCCGGGCTCCTACGAGCAGTACTTC.

This chain uses TRBV10-1 with TRBJ2-7; a possible D gene is TRBD2 (6 bases). V lost 3 bases to trimming and J lost 3 bases, with 18 bases between them. The germline CDR1 and CDR2 sequences are WNHNN and SYGVQD (reference sequence). There are 16 residues in the CDR3. The CDR3 nucleotides are TGCGCCAGCAGTGATCATACCGGGACTTCCAGCTACGAGCAGTACTTC. It encodes CASSDHTGTSSYEQYF.

The V gene is TRBV6-1, the J gene TRBJ1-4; D gene unclear. The CDR3 consists of 14 residues. The germline CDR1 and CDR2 sequences are MNHNS and SASEGT. Trimming stripped 6 bases from V and 1 base from J, with 9 bases between. Here the CDR3 reads CASRRGVTNEKLFF. The DNA for the CDR3 is TGTGCCAGCAGACGTGGAGTAACTAATGAAAAACTGTTTTTT.